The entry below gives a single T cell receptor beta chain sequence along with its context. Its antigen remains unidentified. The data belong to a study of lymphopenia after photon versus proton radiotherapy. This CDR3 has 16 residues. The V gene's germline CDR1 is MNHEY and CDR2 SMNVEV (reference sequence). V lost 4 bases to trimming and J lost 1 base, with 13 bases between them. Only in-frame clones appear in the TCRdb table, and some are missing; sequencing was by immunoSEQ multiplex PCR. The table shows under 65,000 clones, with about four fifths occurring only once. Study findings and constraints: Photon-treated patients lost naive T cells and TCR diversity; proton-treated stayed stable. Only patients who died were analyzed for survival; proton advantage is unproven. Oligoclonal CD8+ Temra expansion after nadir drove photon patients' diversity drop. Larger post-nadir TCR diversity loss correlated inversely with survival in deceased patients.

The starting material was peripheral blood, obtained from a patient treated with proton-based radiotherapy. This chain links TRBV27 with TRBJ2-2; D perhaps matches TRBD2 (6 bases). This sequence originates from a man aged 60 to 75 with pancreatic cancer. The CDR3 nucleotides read TGTGCCAGCAGTTCCTGGACTATGCGGAACACCGGGGAGCTGTTTTTT. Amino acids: CASSSWTMRNTGELFF.